Presented here are 14 T cell receptor beta chains from one specimen sequenced in a study of T cell responses to AZD1222 COVID-19 vaccine. Method: immunoSEQ multiplex PCR; TCRdb's copy keeps in-frame clones and lacks some. The top ten hold around 3% of the sample, which has some 150,000 clones, 85% to 95% seen once. Sequencing was performed on peripheral blood, taken on day 0 of AZD1222 vaccination. These receptors originate from an adult in good health.

As regards this clone: Additional DNA sequences in this sample encode the identical CDR3. This chain uses TRBV5-1 with TRBJ1-1; tentative D call: TRBD1 (6 bases). This CDR3 comprises 13 residues. From germline, CDR1 is SGHRS and CDR2 YFSETQ. V shed 4 bases and J shed 1 base, with 8 bases lying between them. Here the CDR3 DNA reads TGCGCCAGCAGCCTGGACAGGAACACTGAAGCTTTCTTT. Translation gives CASSLDRNTEAFF. Looking up the rest from reference TRBV5-1 and TRBJ1-1 gives the full variable domain: KAGVTQTPRYLIKTRGQQVTLSCSPISGHRSVSWYQQTPGQGLQFLFEYFSETQRNKGNFPGRFSGRQFSNSRSEMNVSTLELGDSALYLCASSLDRNTEAFFGQGTRLTVV.

This chain connects TRBV10-2 to TRBJ2-2; TRBD1 aligns across 8 bases. The germline gives CDR1 WSHSY, CDR2 SAAADI. V was pared by 11 bases and J by 0 bases, with 5 bases of the junction left unmatched. The CDR3 sequence is 14 residues long. CDR3 nucleotide sequence: TGCGCCGCGGGACAGGTCGCGAACACCGGGGAGCTGTTTTTT. Protein: CAAGQVANTGELFF.

This clone was counted only a few times. The gene calls are TRBV2 and TRBJ2-7; 7 bases agree with TRBD1. Looked up from germline, CDR1 is SNHLY and CDR2 is FYNNEI. The CDR3 is made up of 13 amino acids. J gave up 8 bases and V 6 bases, and 10 bases lay outside the gene matches. CDR3 region: CASRRDSQGKQYF. In DNA form, the CDR3 reads TGTGCCAGCAGGAGGGACAGCCAGGGGAAGCAGTACTTC.

With respect to this clone: The sample has other DNA sequences that encode this CDR3 too. The V call is TRBV5-6, the J call TRBJ2-7, with unresolved D. This CDR3 has 13 residues. V gave up 5 bases and J gave up 3 bases, with 12 bases separating them. CDR1 SGHDT and CDR2 YYEEEE come from the germline V gene. CDR3 protein: CASSPGPIYEQYF. Here the CDR3 DNA reads TGTGCCAGCAGTCCCGGACCCATCTACGAGCAGTACTTC. The variable domain in full, completed from reference TRBV5-6 and TRBJ2-7, reads DAGVTQSPTHLIKTRGQQVTLRCSPKSGHDTVSWYQQALGQGPQFIFQYYEEEERQRGNFPDRFSGHQFPNYSSELNVNALLLGDSALYLCASSPGPIYEQYFGPGTRLTVT.

V gene TRBV2 combines with J gene TRBJ1-5; 8 bases map to TRBD1. CDR1 is SNHLY, CDR2 FYNNEI, per germline. There are 14 residues in the CDR3. V shed 7 bases, J shed 2 bases, and the junction held 4 bases outside the gene matches. Written as DNA, the CDR3 is TGTGCCAGCACAGGGGGCGCGGGCAATCAGCCCCAGCATTTT. Translation: CASTGGAGNQPQHF.

This sequence joins TRBV30 and TRBJ1-1, with 7 bases lining up with TRBD1. Germline-derived CDR1 and CDR2 are GTSNPN and SVGIG (reference sequence). The CDR3 totals 12 residues. The junction had 2 bases not matched to a gene; V was cut back by 0 bases and J by 7 bases. This chain's CDR3 is CAWSVRGVEAFF. The CDR3 coding sequence is TGTGCCTGGAGTGTCAGGGGGGTTGAAGCTTTCTTT.

This clone was observed once. This chain connects TRBV10-3 to TRBJ2-3; the match to TRBD2 covers 13 bases. V gave up 9 bases and J gave up 0 bases; unmatched junction bases: 0. Germline V gene lookup returns CDR1 ENHRY and CDR2 SYGVKD. CDR3 length: 14 amino acids. In DNA form, the CDR3 reads TGTGCCATGGGACTAGCGGGAAGCACAGATACGCAGTATTTT. Its protein is CAMGLAGSTDTQYF.

The V gene is TRBV6-1, the J gene TRBJ1-3; no definite D call. Germline CDR1 reads MNHNS; CDR2 reads SASEGT. The CDR3 consists of 14 residues. The V end was cut by 3 bases, the J end by 4 bases, with 10 bases between. CDR3 residues: CASSDSFLGNTIYF. The DNA of the CDR3 is TGTGCCAGCAGTGATAGCTTCCTGGGAAACACCATATATTTT.

V and J are TRBV6-1 and TRBJ1-2, with 11 positions matching TRBD1. The V and J ends lost 1 base and 1 base, in that order; junction bases with no gene match: 2. Germline-derived CDR1 and CDR2 are MNHNS and SASEGT. This CDR3 has 16 amino acids. The CDR3, as DNA: TGTGCCAGCAGTGAAGTTGGGACAGGGGGTAACTATGGCTACACCTTC. Its protein product is CASSEVGTGGNYGYTF.

The chain carries TRBV7-9 and TRBJ1-3, with 7 bases matching TRBD1. The CDR3 totals 17 residues. With V trimmed by 1 base and J by 2 bases, 8 bases remained unmatched. Germline CDR1 and CDR2: SEHNR and FQNEAQ (reference sequence). CDR3 loop: CASSLDLTGRAGNTIYF. The CDR3 nucleotides read TGTGCCAGCAGCTTAGACCTGACAGGGAGAGCTGGAAACACCATATATTTT. Using reference TRBV7-9 and TRBJ1-3 for the parts outside the CDR3, the full variable domain is DTGVSQNPRHKITKRGQNVTFRCDPISEHNRLYWYRQTLGQGPEFLTYFQNEAQLEKSRLLSDRFSAERPKGSFSTLEIQRTEQGDSAMYLCASSLDLTGRAGNTIYFGEGSWLTVV.

This chain joins TRBV5-1 and TRBJ2-1, with a tentative D call TRBD2 (5 bases). The CDR3 extends over 16 amino acids. The germline gives CDR1 SGHRS, CDR2 YFSETQ. V gave up 0 bases and J gave up 0 bases, with 10 bases separating them. The CDR3 DNA follows: TGCGCCAGCAGCTTGGGGGGAGCGAGCTCCTACAATGAGCAGTTCTTC. It is translated as CASSLGGASSYNEQFF.

V gene TRBV7-9 combines with J gene TRBJ2-7; no clear D gene. This CDR3 has 15 residues. Germline CDR1 is SEHNR and CDR2 is FQNEAQ (reference sequence). Trimming took 1 base from V and 0 from J, leaving 10 bases between them. The CDR3 coding sequence is TGTGCCAGCAGCTTAGTCGAGTTCCACTCCTACGAGCAGTACTTC. This codes for CASSLVEFHSYEQYF.

This chain links TRBV18 with TRBJ2-2; a possible D gene is TRBD1 (6 bases). The germline V gene has CDR1 KGHSH and CDR2 LQKENI. Trimming stripped 2 bases from V and 4 bases from J, with 11 bases between. This CDR3 contains 15 residues. CDR3 protein: CASSPGGATTGELFF. Here the CDR3 DNA reads TGTGCCAGCTCACCAGGGGGCGCGACCACCGGGGAGCTGTTTTTT.

The rearrangement uses TRBV5-4 and TRBJ1-5, with no clear D. Germline CDR1 SGHNT, CDR2 YYREEE (reference sequence). The CDR3 is 16 amino acids. Between the trimmed V and J ends, which lost 1 base and 0 bases, there was a span of 11 bases. This CDR3 is CASSLNSAYSNQPQHF. The CDR3 nucleotides read TGTGCCAGCAGCTTGAACAGCGCATATAGCAATCAGCCCCAGCATTTT.